This T cell receptor beta chain came from a study of blood T cells in healthy people across ages. The study, taken as a whole, reports: The study could not conclusively compare naive and antigen-experienced cells, given its unsorted PBMCs.

Around 10 milliliters of peripheral blood were drawn from each donor. Isolated per sample were at least 6 million PBMCs. Regarding this clonotype: Its antigen is unknown.

It was with a sample-barcoded 5' primer and a J-beta primer mix that a second PCR of about 6 to 12 cycles was run. TCRdb itself ran the 5' RACE reads through MiXCR, one entry per CDR3 protein. The profile shows some 800,000 distinct CDR3 sequences, roughly 44% of them singletons. The CDR3 extends over 17 amino acids. V gave up 2 bases and J gave up 0 bases, with 13 bases separating them. Germline V gives CDR1 MDHEN, CDR2 SYDVKM. V is TRBV28 and J is TRBJ1-4; D is possibly TRBD1 (5 bases). The receptor was isolated from a man aged 55 to 70 in good health. Sequenced input: blood. CDR3 nucleotides: TGTGCCAGCAGTTTAGGAGACAGCCCCCCAACTAATGAAAAACTGTTTTTT. The encoded protein is CASSLGDSPPTNEKLFF.